The next 4 T cell receptor beta chains were all read from a single sample in a study of PD-1 blockade in classical Hodgkin lymphoma. As for time point: cycle 4 day 1 (C4D1), after 5 to 7 weeks of nivolumab. In every patient, relapse followed autologous stem cell transplantation, while exposure to brentuximab vedotin differed. Method: immunoSEQ multiplex PCR; TCRdb's copy keeps in-frame clones and lacks some. The data contain 75,000 to 95,000 clones, 83% of them singletons. The source material was peripheral blood mononuclear cells (PBMCs), sampled before the fourth cycle of nivolumab. These receptors were taken from a human donor with classical Hodgkin lymphoma.

This chain links TRBV10-3 with TRBJ2-7; 8 positions match TRBD1. The CDR3 sequence is 14 residues long. CDR1 is ENHRY, CDR2 SYGVKD, per germline. The junction had 8 bases not matched to a gene; V was cut back by 6 bases and J by 4 bases. This chain's CDR3 is CAIRDRESRYEQYF. The CDR3 bases are TGTGCCATCAGGGACAGGGAGTCAAGGTACGAGCAGTACTTC.

The table lists this clone with a few counts. This chain connects TRBV7-9 to TRBJ1-1; D is undetermined. The CDR3 consists of 11 residues. CDR1 is SEHNR and CDR2 is FQNEAQ in the germline V gene (reference sequence). Trimming cost V 7 bases and J 2 bases, with 5 bases left between them. The CDR3: CASTRNTEAFF. DNA for the CDR3: TGTGCCAGCACCCGCAACACTGAAGCTTTCTTT.

The chain has TRBV12-5 and TRBJ1-5; D is uncertain. V lost 6 bases to trimming and J lost 7 bases, with 7 bases between them. The germline V gene encodes CDR1 LGHNT and CDR2 FRNRAP. The CDR3 loop spans 11 amino acids. The DNA for the CDR3 is TGTGCTAGTGGCCCTCAGCAGCCCCAGCATTTT. Translating it yields CASGPQQPQHF.

A single count supports this clone. The chain couples TRBV15 to TRBJ2-7; 9 nucleotides match TRBD1. CDR1 LNHNV and CDR2 YYDKDF come from the germline V gene (reference sequence). CDR3 length equals 16 residues. Trimming at V came to 1 base and at J to 6 bases, leaving 10 bases not matched to a gene. This CDR3 reads CATSRGKGQGIPEQYF. In nucleotides, the CDR3 is TGTGCCACCAGCAGAGGGAAGGGACAGGGAATTCCCGAGCAGTACTTC. The whole variable domain, remainder taken from reference TRBV15 and TRBJ2-7, is DAMVIQNPRYQVTQFGKPVTLSCSQTLNHNVMYWYQQKSSQAPKLLFHYYDKDFNNEADTPDNFQSRRPNTSFCFLDIRSPGLGDTAMYLCATSRGKGQGIPEQYFGPGTRLTVT.